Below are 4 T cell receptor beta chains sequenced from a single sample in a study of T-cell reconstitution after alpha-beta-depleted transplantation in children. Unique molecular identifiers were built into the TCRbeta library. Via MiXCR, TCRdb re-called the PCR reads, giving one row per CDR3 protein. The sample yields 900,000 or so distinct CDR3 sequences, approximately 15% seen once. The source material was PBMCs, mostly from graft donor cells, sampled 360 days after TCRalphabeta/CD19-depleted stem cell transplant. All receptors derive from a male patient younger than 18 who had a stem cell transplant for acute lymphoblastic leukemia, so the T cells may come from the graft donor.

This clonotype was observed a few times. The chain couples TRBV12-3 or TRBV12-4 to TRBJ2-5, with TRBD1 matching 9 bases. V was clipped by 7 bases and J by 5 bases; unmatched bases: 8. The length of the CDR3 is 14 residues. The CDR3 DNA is TGTGCCAGCACCCCGGACAGGGGCGTTGAGACCCAGTACTTC. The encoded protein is CASTPDRGVETQYF.

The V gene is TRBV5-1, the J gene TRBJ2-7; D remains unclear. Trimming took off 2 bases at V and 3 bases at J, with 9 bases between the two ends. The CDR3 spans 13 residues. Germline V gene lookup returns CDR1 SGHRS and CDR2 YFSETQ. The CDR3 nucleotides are TGCGCCAGCAGCTTCGGATCTGACTACGAGCAGTACTTC. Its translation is CASSFGSDYEQYF.

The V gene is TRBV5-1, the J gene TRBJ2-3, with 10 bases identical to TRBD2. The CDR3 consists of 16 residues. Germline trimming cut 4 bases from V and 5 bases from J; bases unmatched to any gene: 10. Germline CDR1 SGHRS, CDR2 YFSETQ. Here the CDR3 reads CASSPSLAGNGDTQYF. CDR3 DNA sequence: TGCGCCAGCAGCCCGTCACTAGCGGGAAATGGAGATACGCAGTATTTT. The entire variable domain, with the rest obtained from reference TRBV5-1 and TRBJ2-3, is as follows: KAGVTQTPRYLIKTRGQQVTLSCSPISGHRSVSWYQQTPGQGLQFLFEYFSETQRNKGNFPGRFSGRQFSNSRSEMNVSTLELGDSALYLCASSPSLAGNGDTQYFGPGTRLTVL.

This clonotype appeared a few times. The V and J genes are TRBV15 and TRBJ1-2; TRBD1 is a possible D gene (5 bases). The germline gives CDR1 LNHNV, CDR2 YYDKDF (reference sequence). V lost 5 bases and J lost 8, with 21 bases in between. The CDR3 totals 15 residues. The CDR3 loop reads CATSRPGEAVVGYTF. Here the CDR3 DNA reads TGTGCCACCAGCCGTCCGGGGGAGGCAGTCGTCGGCTACACCTTC.